This T cell receptor beta chain was captured in a study of T-cell reconstitution after alpha-beta-depleted transplantation in children. Findings of the study overall: It was newly produced T cells that mostly accounted for T-cell counts and diversity one year after transplant. The study reportedly traced alpha-beta T cells about two months after transplant to several hundred expanded graft clones. There were some patients whose high TCRbeta diversity at day 60 came from surviving recipient T cells and thymic progenitors.

This clonotype was counted a few times. Its antigen is as yet unknown. Preparation of the TCRbeta library involved a method that used unique molecular identifiers. TCRdb re-analysed the PCR reads in MiXCR, keeping a single row per CDR3 protein. The sample includes around 960,000 distinct CDR3 sequences, around 30% of them seen just once. The source of this sequence is a boy in the first two years of life who had a stem cell transplant for SCID, so the T cells may come from the graft donor. This specimen was PBMCs, mostly from graft donor cells, taken 360 days after TCRalphabeta/CD19-depleted stem cell transplant.

CDR3 coding DNA: TGTGCCAGCAGTTTAGGAGGTACCCGAACCACCGGGGAGCTGTTTTTT. It encodes CASSLGGTRTTGELFF. This sequence joins TRBV12-3 or TRBV12-4 and TRBJ2-2, with D hard to call. V gave up 1 base and J gave up 4 bases, with 13 bases separating them. This CDR3 spans 16 amino acids.